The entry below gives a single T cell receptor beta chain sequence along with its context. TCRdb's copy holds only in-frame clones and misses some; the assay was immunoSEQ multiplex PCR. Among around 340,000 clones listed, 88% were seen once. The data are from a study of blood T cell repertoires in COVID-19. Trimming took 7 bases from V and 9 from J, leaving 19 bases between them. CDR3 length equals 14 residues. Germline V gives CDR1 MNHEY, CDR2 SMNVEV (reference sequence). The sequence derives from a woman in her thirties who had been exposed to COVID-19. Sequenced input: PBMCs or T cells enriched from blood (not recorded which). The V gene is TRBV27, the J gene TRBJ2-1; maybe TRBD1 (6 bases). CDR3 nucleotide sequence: TGTGCCAGCACCACGTGGAGGAGACAGGCTGAGCAGTTCTTC. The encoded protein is CASTTWRRQAEQFF.